The 32 T cell receptor beta chains below all came from one sample that was sequenced in a study of cytomegalovirus exposure and HLA in healthy donors. The PCR used 60 Vbeta and 13 Jbeta primers. Clones were read by immunoSEQ multiplex PCR, and TCRdb kept only the in-frame ones, dropping some. The sample consists of 130,000 to 150,000 clones, approximately 84% of them appearing once. Sequenced input: PBMCs. These receptors all come from a woman between 55 and 75 years old in good health and CMV-seropositive.

The chain has TRBV6-5 and TRBJ1-6; D remains unclear. CDR3 length equals 13 residues. Per the germline V gene, CDR1 is MNHEY and CDR2 is SVGAGI. Trimming pared 4 bases from V and 10 bases from J, leaving 11 bases between. CDR3 sequence: CASSSLAASPLHF. The CDR3 DNA reads TGTGCCAGCAGTTCCCTGGCGGCATCACCCCTCCACTTT.

This clone has just a few counts. The genes are TRBV6-1 and TRBJ1-1; 8 bases match TRBD1. Germline V CDR1 and CDR2: MNHNS, SASEGT. With V trimmed by 1 base and J by 6 bases, 4 bases remained unmatched. There are 14 residues in the CDR3. DNA for the CDR3: TGTGCCAGCAGTGAAGGGGTACAGGGGGCTGAAGCTTTCTTT. Residues: CASSEGVQGAEAFF.

The chain recombines TRBV19 with TRBJ2-4, with TRBD1 matching 8 bases. The germline gives CDR1 LNHDA, CDR2 SQIVND (reference sequence). The CDR3 runs 14 residues. After removal of 7 bases from V and 9 bases from J, the junction contained 11 bases not matched to a gene. The CDR3 reads CASMGDRLVGIQYF. DNA for the CDR3: TGTGCCAGTATGGGGGACAGGCTCGTGGGCATTCAGTACTTC. Full variable domain (remainder filled in from reference TRBV19 and TRBJ2-4): DGGITQSPKYLFRKEGQNVTLSCEQNLNHDAMYWYRQDPGQGLRLIYYSQIVNDFQKGDIAEGYSVSREKKESFPLTVTSAQKNPTAFYLCASMGDRLVGIQYFGAGTRLSVL.

The chain joins TRBV7-2 to TRBJ2-3; TRBD2 might be the D (5 bases). The V end was cut by 0 bases, the J end by 3 bases, with 7 bases between. The CDR3 sequence is 14 residues long. Germline V gives CDR1 SGHTA, CDR2 FQGNSA. The CDR3 protein is CASSLALATDTQYF. CDR3 in DNA: TGTGCCAGCAGCTTAGCGCTAGCTACAGATACGCAGTATTTT.

The chain couples TRBV4-2 to TRBJ2-2, with 9 positions matching TRBD1. This CDR3 comprises 16 residues. Trimming cost V 1 base and J 5 bases; bases outside gene matches: 5. CDR1 LGHNA and CDR2 YNFKEQ come from the germline V gene. CDR3 sequence reads: CASSQAGQGRTGELFF. Written as DNA, the CDR3 is TGTGCCAGCAGCCAAGCGGGACAGGGTCGGACCGGGGAGCTGTTTTTT.

The chain links TRBV5-1 to TRBJ2-3; 8 bases are shared with TRBD2. V shed 1 base and J 0 bases; nucleotides not matched to a gene: 7. Germline-derived CDR1 and CDR2 are SGHRS and YFSETQ. The CDR3 length is 17 residues. CDR3 residues: CASSLSGSGASTDTQYF. CDR3 sequence (DNA): TGCGCCAGCAGCTTGTCAGGTAGCGGGGCAAGCACAGATACGCAGTATTTT.

In its sample, this clone was seen once. The gene calls are TRBV5-1 and TRBJ2-1, with 10 nucleotides matching TRBD1. Germline V CDR1 and CDR2: SGHRS, YFSETQ. This CDR3 spans 15 amino acids. V trimming: 4 bases; J trimming: 8 bases; junction bases outside the gene matches: 9. This chain's CDR3 is CASSSDRGPYYEQFF. CDR3 nucleotides: TGCGCCAGCAGCAGCGACAGGGGGCCCTATTATGAGCAGTTCTTC.

The chain links TRBV7-2 to TRBJ1-5, with 7 bases identical to TRBD1. Germline-derived CDR1 and CDR2 are SGHTA and FQGNSA. The CDR3 extends over 13 amino acids. With 6 bases clipped from V and 6 bases from J, the junction kept 5 bases outside the gene matches. Here the CDR3 DNA reads TGTGCCAGCAGTCTACAGGGGTCTCAGCCCCAGCATTTT. It specifies CASSLQGSQPQHF.

Notes on this clone: Its ends do not fully match the called genes, so a read error is possible. The chain couples TRBV19 to TRBJ2-1, with D possibly TRBD2 on 5 matching bases. The germline V gene encodes CDR1 LNHDA and CDR2 SQIVND (reference sequence). The CDR3 runs 15 residues. The CDR3 region has the DNA TGTGCCAGTAGTATAATGAGCGGCTCCAACAATGAGCAGTTCTTC. Translation: CASSIMSGSNNEQFF.

This clone was counted a few times. The chain employs TRBV19 and TRBJ2-1, with TRBD2 identical over 8 bases. The CDR3 length is 15 residues. V was clipped by 5 bases and J by 3 bases; unmatched bases: 6. Germline CDR1 and CDR2: LNHDA and SQIVND (reference sequence). The CDR3: CASSPLAGGYNEQFF. The CDR3 bases are TGTGCCAGTAGTCCCTTGGCGGGAGGCTACAATGAGCAGTTCTTC.

This chain links TRBV28 with TRBJ2-3; TRBD1 might be the D (6 bases). The CDR3 extends over 14 amino acids. Germline V gives CDR1 MDHEN, CDR2 SYDVKM. V lost 5 bases, J lost 6 bases, and 15 bases lay in between. The CDR3: CASSQLLRGDTQYF. The CDR3 DNA follows: TGTGCCAGCAGTCAACTGTTGAGGGGGGATACGCAGTATTTT.

The chain recombines TRBV7-3 with TRBJ2-1; 8 bases match TRBD1. Germline values: CDR1 SGHTA, CDR2 FQGTGA. This CDR3 comprises 12 residues. V trimming: 8 bases; J trimming: 6 bases; junction bases outside the gene matches: 3. The CDR3 DNA reads TGTGCCAGCGGGGGACAGGTCAATGAGCAGTTCTTC. This codes for CASGGQVNEQFF.

V is TRBV4-2 and J is TRBJ2-1; 10 bases are shared with TRBD2. CDR1 is LGHNA, CDR2 YNFKEQ, per germline. The length of the CDR3 is 16 residues. Trimming removed 2 bases from V and 4 bases from J; junction bases left unmatched: 5. DNA for the CDR3: TGTGCCAGCAGCCAATTTGCTAGCGGGAGTTACAATGAGCAGTTCTTC. Its translation: CASSQFASGSYNEQFF.

The chain combines TRBV7-8 with TRBJ2-7; TRBD2 matches 10 bases. CDR1 and CDR2 (germline): SGHVS, FQNEAQ. The CDR3 contains 16 residues. Unmatched junction bases numbered 10, after V lost 1 base and J lost 7 bases. CDR3 in amino acids: CASSLEVGAGGREQYF. CDR3 bases: TGTGCCAGCAGCTTAGAGGTTGGAGCGGGAGGGAGGGAGCAGTACTTC.

The chain carries TRBV6-1 and TRBJ2-5; D call uncertain. The end of the DNA aligns better with TRBJ2-7, so the J call may be wrong. This CDR3 region has 11 residues. Germline-derived CDR1 and CDR2 are MNHNS and SASEGT. CDR3 loop: CASRDTYEQYF. The CDR3 DNA follows: TGTGCCAGCAGAGATACCTACGAGCAGTACTTC.

The chain joins TRBV7-8 to TRBJ1-1; D is uncertain. In germline, CDR1 is SGHVS, CDR2 FQNEAQ. The V end was cut by 5 bases, the J end by 0 bases, with 10 bases between. The CDR3 covers 14 residues. The CDR3 loop is CASSRIVMNTEAFF. In nucleotides, the CDR3 is TGTGCCAGCAGCCGAATAGTGATGAACACTGAAGCTTTCTTT.

The chain combines TRBV27 with TRBJ2-7; 7 bases match TRBD1. After removal of 7 bases from V and 5 bases from J, the junction contained 8 bases not matched to a gene. Germline CDR1 reads MNHEY; CDR2 reads SMNVEV (reference sequence). The CDR3 spans 13 residues. CDR3 region: CASKGASQDEQYF. CDR3 DNA: TGTGCCAGCAAGGGGGCTTCCCAGGACGAGCAGTACTTC.

This chain connects TRBV30 to TRBJ2-2, with 7 bases aligning to TRBD2. V was clipped by 0 bases and J by 7 bases; unmatched bases: 11. The germline V gene has CDR1 GTSNPN and CDR2 SVGIG (reference sequence). The CDR3 loop spans 16 amino acids. The CDR3 DNA follows: TGTGCCTGGAGTGTACGGCGCGGGAGAGTGAGCGGGGAGCTGTTTTTT. Amino acids: CAWSVRRGRVSGELFF.

This chain uses TRBV19 with TRBJ2-7; 11 bases are shared with TRBD1. Germline assignment: CDR1 LNHDA and CDR2 SQIVND (reference sequence). The CDR3 covers 15 residues. Trimming at V came to 6 bases and at J to 6 bases, leaving 10 bases not matched to a gene. The CDR3 DNA sequence: TGTGCCAGTAGGCCGCGAACCGGGACAGGGGGCGAGCAGTACTTC. Translation gives CASRPRTGTGGEQYF.

This clone showed up many times. V and J are TRBV4-2 and TRBJ2-1, with 12 bases matching TRBD2. Looked up from germline, CDR1 is LGHNA and CDR2 is YNFKEQ. The CDR3 spans 16 residues. V trimming: 4 bases; J trimming: 2 bases; junction bases outside the gene matches: 3. CDR3 bases: TGTGCCAGCAGCCTGACTAGCGGGAGTGCCTACAATGAGCAGTTCTTC. Protein: CASSLTSGSAYNEQFF.

The rearrangement uses TRBV19 and TRBJ2-1; D perhaps matches TRBD2 (5 bases). The length of the CDR3 is 15 residues. Germline-derived CDR1 and CDR2 are LNHDA and SQIVND (reference sequence). V lost 1 base and J 0 bases, leaving 7 bases between the germline ends. The CDR3 reads CASSIAGSSYNEQFF. The CDR3, as DNA: TGTGCCAGTAGTATAGCGGGGAGCTCCTACAATGAGCAGTTCTTC.

V usage is TRBV7-3 and J usage is TRBJ2-3; 12 bases are a match to TRBD2. This CDR3 spans 18 amino acids. V lost 0 bases and J lost 1; bases outside the gene matches: 5. Germline V lookup: CDR1 SGHTA, CDR2 FQGTGA. The CDR3 DNA is TGTGCCAGCAGCTTAACTGGACTAGCGGGATGGGGCACAGATACGCAGTATTTT. The encoded protein is CASSLTGLAGWGTDTQYF.

V usage is TRBV7-9 and J usage is TRBJ2-6; 10 nucleotides align to TRBD2. Germline loops: CDR1 SEHNR, CDR2 FQNEAQ (reference sequence). Trimming cost V 4 bases and J 4 bases; bases outside gene matches: 1. The CDR3 is 15 amino acids. The CDR3 loop is CASSWGLAGANVLTF. CDR3 bases: TGTGCCAGCAGCTGGGGACTAGCGGGGGCCAACGTCCTGACTTTC.

V and J are TRBV25-1 and TRBJ2-1; TRBD1 might be the D (6 bases). The germline V and J ends were trimmed by 4 bases and 8 bases, with 18 bases remaining between them. The CDR3 sequence is 15 residues long. Per germline, CDR1 MGHDK and CDR2 SYGVNS. The CDR3 DNA sequence: TGTGCCAGCAGTGCGCTGGGCAGGGGCGGCGATGAGCAGTTCTTC. Protein sequence: CASSALGRGGDEQFF.

The J gene is TRBJ1-4, the V gene TRBV5-8, with TRBD1 identical over 9 bases. Losses at the gene ends were 7 bases for V and 6 bases for J; bases not matched to a gene: 7. Germline V gene data show CDR1 as SGHTS and CDR2 as YDEGEE. This CDR3 contains 14 residues. CDR3 region: CASAPGQGYEKLFF. The CDR3 DNA is TGTGCCAGCGCCCCGGGACAGGGTTATGAAAAACTGTTTTTT.

The V and J genes are TRBV10-1 and TRBJ2-2, with 8 bases aligning to TRBD2. Germline V gene sequence: CDR1 WNHNN, CDR2 SYGVQD (reference sequence). This CDR3 contains 18 residues. V lost 8 bases and J lost 0; bases outside the gene matches: 14. The CDR3 loop is CASSSLVAGPANTGELFF. CDR3 in DNA: TGCGCCAGCTCCTCTCTAGTAGCGGGGCCCGCGAACACCGGGGAGCTGTTTTTT.

About this clone itself: Different DNA sequences within this sample yield the same CDR3. The chain uses TRBV29-1 and TRBJ2-1, with 8 bases matching TRBD2. V shed 5 bases and J 7 bases; nucleotides not matched to a gene: 10. Germline CDR1 reads SQVTM; CDR2 reads ANQGSEA. This CDR3 contains 14 residues. Here the CDR3 DNA reads TGCAGCGTTTTAGGGCTAGCGGGTAAGAATGAGCAGTTCTTC. It yields the protein CSVLGLAGKNEQFF.

Concerning this clone: Other DNA variants within this sample encode the same CDR3. The CDR3 DNA follows: TGTGCCAGCAGTTACGCGGGAGGCCGCACAGATACGCAGTATTTT. Amino acid sequence: CASSYAGGRTDTQYF. The gene calls are TRBV6-6 and TRBJ2-3, with 8 positions matching TRBD2. After removal of 2 bases from V and 1 base from J, the junction contained 2 bases not matched to a gene. This CDR3 region has 15 residues. The germline gives CDR1 MNHNY, CDR2 SVGAGI (reference sequence).

The chain has TRBV4-1 and TRBJ2-4; D might be TRBD1 (6 bases). Germline lookup yields CDR1 MGHRA and CDR2 YSYEKL. There are 14 residues in the CDR3. V was shortened by 0 bases and J by 15 bases, with 18 bases between the two germline ends. CDR3 nucleotide sequence: TGCGCCAGCAGCCAAGATCCCACAGGGTCGGTAAGGTACTTC. The encoded protein is CASSQDPTGSVRYF.

The gene calls are TRBV7-8 and TRBJ2-6; 10 bases are shared with TRBD1. From germline, CDR1 is SGHVS and CDR2 FQNEAQ. The CDR3 totals 19 residues. V lost 5 bases to trimming and J lost 0 bases; unmatched junction nucleotides: 10. The CDR3 spells CASSPSWDRGTSGANVLTF. The CDR3 DNA reads TGTGCCAGCAGCCCTAGTTGGGACAGGGGAACCTCTGGGGCCAACGTCCTGACTTTC.

As DNA, the CDR3 is TGTGCCAGCAAGATTACCGGGACAACTAGCTACGAGCAGTACTTC. This encodes CASKITGTTSYEQYF. The chain links TRBV7-8 to TRBJ2-7, with D possibly being TRBD1 (6 bases). Trimming cost V 7 bases and J 3 bases, with 19 bases left between them. Germline V gives CDR1 SGHVS, CDR2 FQNEAQ. The CDR3 runs 15 residues.

The V and J genes are TRBV29-1 and TRBJ2-3; D remains unclear. Trimming took off 1 base at V and 5 bases at J, with 13 bases between the two ends. From germline, CDR1 is SQVTM and CDR2 ANQGSEA. The CDR3 has 14 amino acids. CDR3 coding DNA: TGCAGCGTTGAAGTCGGTGGGCTTGGAGATACGCAGTATTTT. This codes for CSVEVGGLGDTQYF.